The rows below give T cell receptor beta chains drawn from one sample of a study of shared clonotypes between healthy human individuals. The method was immunoSEQ multiplex PCR; TCRdb's version includes in-frame clones alone and lacks a portion of them. There are around 1.9 million clones in the sample; 93% occur only once, and roughly 1.7% lies in the top ten. The sample comprised naive CD8+ T cells from PBMCs. The receptors originated from a man younger than 30 in good health. Some clones in this sample may be carry-over from other donors' samples. Each CDR3 is given with its conserved first and last residue. A D gene is named only where the DNA matches it firmly. Only some rows state a clone size, as once, few, many or a class for expanded clones.

D	size	V	J	DNA	CDR3
-	-	TRBV5-1	TRBJ2-7	TGCGCCAGCAGCTTCCTGGACAGCTCCTACGAGCAGTACTTC	CASSFLDSSYEQYF
TRBD2	-	TRBV5-4	TRBJ2-2	TGTGCCAGCAGCATCCACCGCGGGGGGGAGGCCGGGGAGCTGTTTTTT	CASSIHRGGEAGELFF
TRBD1	-	TRBV7-3	TRBJ2-3	TGTGCCAGCAGCCGAGCCGGGACAGGGGAGAGAGATACGCAGTATTTT	CASSRAGTGERDTQYF
-	-	TRBV29-1	TRBJ2-7	TGCAGCGTCCTCAGGCATTACGAGCAGTACTTC	CSVLRHYEQYF
-	-	TRBV29-1	TRBJ2-7	TGCAGCGTTGAAGTGGCCTACGAGCAGTACTTC	CSVEVAYEQYF
-	-	TRBV4-1	TRBJ1-3	TGCGCCAGCAGCCAAGTCGGAGACACCATATATTTT	CASSQVGDTIYF
-	-	TRBV7-6	TRBJ2-7	TGTGCCAGCAGCTTAGGCGGCGACTACGAGCAGTACTTC	CASSLGGDYEQYF
TRBD2	-	TRBV27	TRBJ2-3	TGTGCCAGCAGTTTCTTTGGACTAGCGGGAACCCTCAGCACAGATACGCAGTATTTT	CASSFFGLAGTLSTDTQYF
-	-	TRBV7-9	TRBJ2-1	TGTGCCAGCAGCTTTTCCCCCGGGGGTACGGAGTTCTTC	CASSFSPGGTEFF
-	once	TRBV28	TRBJ2-5	TGTGCCAGCAGTCCCTTTAATGGTCGGGGGGAGACCCAGTACTTC	CASSPFNGRGETQYF
TRBD2	-	TRBV9	TRBJ2-5	TGTGCCAGCTCACAACCCCGCGCTAGCGGGGAACAAGAGACCCAGTACTTC	CASSQPRASGEQETQYF
TRBD2	-	TRBV27	TRBJ2-7	TGTGCCAGCAAGGTGGGACTAGCGGGGTACGAGCAGTACTTC	CASKVGLAGYEQYF
TRBD1	-	TRBV27	TRBJ1-5	TGTGCCAGCAGTTTATCGCTCGGGACAGGGGTAGGGCAGCCCCAGCATTTT	CASSLSLGTGVGQPQHF
-	-	TRBV7-3	TRBJ2-3	TGTGCCAGCAGCTCCCTCTTGGGGGATACGCAGTATTTT	CASSSLLGDTQYF
TRBD2	-	TRBV6-6	TRBJ2-1	TGTGCCAGCAGTTCCCTAGCGGGAGCCCTCAATGAGCAGTTCTTC	CASSSLAGALNEQFF
TRBD1	few	TRBV7-9	TRBJ1-4	TGTGCCAGCAGCTTATACGACAGGGAGCAGAAACTGTTTTTT	CASSLYDREQKLFF
TRBD1	-	TRBV4-3	TRBJ2-1	TGCGCCAGCAGCCAAGACCGACAGGGGGCCGGCAATGAGCAGTTCTTC	CASSQDRQGAGNEQFF
-	-	TRBV27	TRBJ1-4	TGTGCCAGCAGCATCCTGGGAGGGAATGAAAAACTGTTTTTT	CASSILGGNEKLFF
-	-	TRBV6-5	TRBJ1-2	TGTGCCAGCAGTTACTCTACAGGCGGCTATGGCTACACCTTC	CASSYSTGGYGYTF
-	-	TRBV5-5	TRBJ2-7	TGTGCCAGCAGTCCCGGGCCGACCTACTACGAGCAGTACTTC	CASSPGPTYYEQYF
-	-	TRBV2	TRBJ1-1	TGTGCCAGCAGGGGGGATGAAGCTTTCTTT	CASRGDEAFF
-	-	TRBV25-1	TRBJ2-2	TGTGCCAGCAGTGAAGGGTGGCGGGACCCCACCGGGGAGCTGTTTTTT	CASSEGWRDPTGELFF
TRBD2	-	TRBV30	TRBJ2-7	TGTGCCTGGAGTACTAGCGGACCCTACGAGCAGTACTTC	CAWSTSGPYEQYF
-	-	TRBV11-1	TRBJ1-1	TGTGCCAGCAGCCCCACGACACGGGTCATGAACACTGAAGCTTTCTTT	CASSPTTRVMNTEAFF
TRBD2	-	TRBV11-2	TRBJ2-1	TGTGCCAGCAGCTCTAGAGGCCTGCGGGAGGGCGGCAATGAGCAGTTCTTC	CASSSRGLREGGNEQFF
-	-	TRBV28	TRBJ1-1	TGTGCCAGCAGTCCTCCGATGGGGGCCAGGAACACTGAAGCTTTCTTT	CASSPPMGARNTEAFF
-	-	TRBV7-9	TRBJ2-2	TGTGCCAGCAGATCCCCGCGGGAATCGCCCGGGGAGCTGTTTTTT	CASRSPRESPGELFF
TRBD2	-	TRBV5-8	TRBJ2-7	TGTGCCAGCAGCTTCAATGGCAGAGCGGGGGAGGAGCAGTACTTC	CASSFNGRAGEEQYF
TRBD1	-	TRBV4-3	TRBJ2-7	TGCGCCAGCAGCCAAGAATTGGGGTCGGACAGGGGAAGGCCCTTTGGGTCCTACGAGCAGTACTTC	CASSQELGSDRGRPFGSYEQYF
-	-	TRBV5-1	TRBJ2-1	TGCGCCAGCAGTACGGGAGCCAACAATGAGCAGTTCTTC	CASSTGANNEQFF
TRBD2	-	TRBV14	TRBJ2-7	TGTGCCAGCAGCCTCATAGCGGGAGGGCCGGGAGAGCAGTACTTC	CASSLIAGGPGEQYF
-	-	TRBV7-9	TRBJ2-2	TGTGCCAGCAGACCCGGGATCCTCACCGGGGAGCTGTTTTTT	CASRPGILTGELFF
-	-	TRBV6-5	TRBJ1-1	TGTGCCAGCAGACCTACAGGGTTAACTGAAGCTTTCTTT	CASRPTGLTEAFF
-	-	TRBV28	TRBJ2-1	TGTGCCAGCAGTTTATCTCTATGGGTAAGCTCCTACAATGAGCAGTTCTTC	CASSLSLWVSSYNEQFF
TRBD1	once	TRBV29-1	TRBJ1-1	TGCAGCGTTGTGGGGACAGGGGTCTTCGGGTTGGACACTGAAGCTTTCTTT	CSVVGTGVFGLDTEAFF
TRBD1	-	TRBV9	TRBJ1-3	TGTGCCAGCAGCTCCCGTGTGTTCGGACAGGGGGCTGGAAACACCATATATTTT	CASSSRVFGQGAGNTIYF
-	few	TRBV25-1	TRBJ1-3	TGTGCCAGCAGTGGAAACACCATATATTTT	CASSGNTIYF
-	-	TRBV6-5	TRBJ2-3	TGTGCCAGCACCCACGTGAGGGGTTCGGAGTATTTT	CASTHVRGSEYF
-	-	TRBV7-8	TRBJ2-2	TGTGCCAGCACAACAACCGAGGGCGTTTCCGGGGAGCTGTTTTTT	CASTTTEGVSGELFF
-	-	TRBV11-2	TRBJ1-3	TGTGCCAGCAGCTACGTTAGCTCTGGAAACACCATATATTTT	CASSYVSSGNTIYF
-	few	TRBV5-1	TRBJ1-1	TGCGCCAGCAGCGCGGGGACTGAAGCTTTCTTT	CASSAGTEAFF
TRBD2	-	TRBV28	TRBJ2-2	TGTGCCAGCGGCTCGGCGGGAGGGCCCTACACCGGGGAGCTGTTTTTT	CASGSAGGPYTGELFF
TRBD2	-	TRBV13	TRBJ2-1	TGTGCCAGCAGCCACTCGACTAGCGGATACAATGAGCAGTTCTTC	CASSHSTSGYNEQFF
-	-	TRBV19	TRBJ2-1	TGTGCCAGTAGTCCCGTTAGCGGAGGCCCCTACAATGAGCAGTTCTTC	CASSPVSGGPYNEQFF
-	-	TRBV19	TRBJ1-5	TGTGCCAGTAGGTCGGCAGGGCGGCATGGAAGCAATCAGCCCCAGCATTTT	CASRSAGRHGSNQPQHF
TRBD1	-	TRBV27	TRBJ1-5	TGTGCCAGCAGGGAGACAGGGGAGGCTCAGCCCCAGCATTTT	CASRETGEAQPQHF
TRBD1	-	TRBV7-9	TRBJ1-1	TGTGCCAGCAGCCCAGGGGGCGGAGGGAACACTGAAGCTTTCTTT	CASSPGGGGNTEAFF
-	-	TRBV7-9	TRBJ2-7	TGTGCCAGCAGCTCCCCCCTTAAGGGAGAGCAGTACTTC	CASSSPLKGEQYF
TRBD1	-	TRBV29-1	TRBJ1-2	TGCAGCGTTGCGTCAGGGGGCGACTATGGCTACACCTTC	CSVASGGDYGYTF
TRBD2	-	TRBV11-2	TRBJ2-1	TGTGCCAGCAGCTTACTTGGAGCGGGAGGGCCTGGGAATGAGCAGTTCTTC	CASSLLGAGGPGNEQFF
TRBD2	-	TRBV10-2	TRBJ2-1	TGCGCCAGCGCCGGGACTAGCGGGAGGAATGAGCAGTTCTTC	CASAGTSGRNEQFF
-	-	TRBV13	TRBJ1-1	TGTGCCAGCAGCTTATTAAGGGCTGAAGCTTTCTTT	CASSLLRAEAFF
-	-	TRBV4-3	TRBJ2-1	TGCGCCAGCAGCCCCGGACGGGGGCAGCAGTTCTTC	CASSPGRGQQFF
-	once	TRBV6-5	TRBJ2-5	TGTGCCAGCAGTTACTACCGGGGCACTCAAGAGACCCAGTACTTC	CASSYYRGTQETQYF
-	-	TRBV27	TRBJ2-3	TGTGCCAGCAGCGAAAGGGGGAGGTCAGATACGCAGTATTTT	CASSERGRSDTQYF
-	-	TRBV4-1	TRBJ2-3	TGCGCCAGCAGCCAAGATTGGGTCTCTTGGACAGATACGCAGTATTTT	CASSQDWVSWTDTQYF
-	-	TRBV27	TRBJ2-2	TGTGCCAGCAGACCCGCGACAGCGAACACCGGGGAGCTGTTTTTT	CASRPATANTGELFF
-	-	TRBV27	TRBJ1-5	TGTGCCAGCAGCCCAGAATGGAATCAGCCCCAGCATTTT	CASSPEWNQPQHF
-	-	TRBV5-1	TRBJ2-1	TGCGCCAGCAGCTTGGCCGTGGAGAGCTCCTACAATGAGCAGTTCTTC	CASSLAVESSYNEQFF
-	few	TRBV2	TRBJ1-1	TGTGCCAGCAGTGAACGGAAGAGGACTGAAGCTTTCTTT	CASSERKRTEAFF